This T cell receptor (beta chain) was identified during a study of blood T cell repertoires in COVID-19. Study-level information: Both acute and convalescent COVID-19 samples were obtained from the United States, Italy and Spain. PBMCs, B-cell-depleted T cells, or T cells provided the cDNA or gDNA that made up the material.

CDR1 and CDR2 from the germline V gene are MDHEN and SYDVKM. The V segment lost 6 bases and the J segment 2 bases; nucleotides outside the gene matches: 4. The CDR3 spans 14 residues. Per the authors' pipeline: Counts of nucleated cells, estimated from reference gene primer amplification, were obtained. Profiled with immunoSEQ multiplex PCR; TCRdb holds only in-frame clones, not every one. V and J calls and clone size come straight from that table; D and trimming were deduced from the DNA. The sample includes about 250,000 clones, roughly 88% of them seen just once. Sequencing was performed on PBMCs or T cells enriched from blood (not recorded which). The chain combines TRBV28 with TRBJ2-1; 7 bases are a match to TRBD1. The sequence came from a young woman who had recovered from COVID-19. CDR3: CASSPGTAYNEQFF. The CDR3 DNA reads TGTGCCAGCAGCCCCGGGACAGCCTACAATGAGCAGTTCTTC.